The T cell receptor beta chain under discussion was sequenced for a study of Graves' ophthalmopathy and Graves' hyperthyroidism. Study-level findings and limits: Predictions made by the model for ophthalmopathy progression reached over 55% sensitivity and roughly 79% specificity.

Concerning this clonotype itself: Its antigen is unidentified.

The germline CDR1 and CDR2 sequences are SQVTM and ANQGSEA. Trimming shortened V by 7 bases and J by 1 base, and 1 base separated the two germline ends. There are 10 residues in the CDR3. The authors amplified TCR beta CDR3 regions from RNA transcripts. First-round RT-PCR relied on HTBI primers, and a second-round multiplex PCR came next. One entry per CDR3 protein, called by TCRdb with MiXCR from the multiplex PCR reads. The data contain over a million distinct CDR3 sequences, about two fifths of them singletons. This clonotype was sampled from an adult man with Graves' hyperthyroidism. This chain uses TRBV29-1 with TRBJ2-2; D is ambiguous. Material for sequencing was peripheral blood or thyroid tissue (not recorded which). The CDR3 here is CSGNTGELFF. The DNA of the CDR3 is TGCAGCGGGAACACCGGGGAGCTGTTTTTT.